A single sample is the source of the 8 T cell receptor beta chains below, sequenced in a study of blood T cell repertoires in COVID-19. The assay was immunoSEQ multiplex PCR, and TCRdb's table has in-frame clones only and misses some. The sample yields about 160,000 clones, over 75% seen once. The source material was peripheral blood. These receptors all come from an elderly man with COVID-19, enrolled during active disease.

The genes are TRBV2 and TRBJ1-5; 9 nucleotides align to TRBD1. Trimming at V came to 6 bases and at J to 4 bases, leaving 7 bases not matched to a gene. Germline V gene sequence: CDR1 SNHLY, CDR2 FYNNEI. The CDR3 loop spans 15 amino acids. CDR3 sequence (DNA): TGTGCCAGCAGCCTCCTGACAGGGGGTAATCAGCCCCAGCATTTT. Protein sequence: CASSLLTGGNQPQHF.

The V call is TRBV10-3, the J call TRBJ2-5; D is perhaps TRBD2 (5 bases). V was cut by 2 bases and J by 5 bases, with 15 bases left in between. The CDR3 runs to 15 residues. Germline V gene lookup returns CDR1 ENHRY and CDR2 SYGVKD. The CDR3 region has the DNA TGTGCCATCAGTGAGGGTCAGGTGAGAGGGGAGACCCAGTACTTC. Encoded protein: CAISEGQVRGETQYF.

This clone occurred once. J is TRBJ2-3 and V is TRBV4-3; weak D call: TRBD1 (5 bases). Germline lookup yields CDR1 LGHNA and CDR2 YSLEER. Trimming cost V 1 base and J 0 bases, with 8 bases left between them. The CDR3 is made up of 15 amino acids. CDR3 amino acids: CASSQVGASTDTQYF. DNA for the CDR3: TGCGCCAGCAGCCAAGTTGGGGCGAGCACAGATACGCAGTATTTT.

The chain employs TRBV5-1 and TRBJ2-5; 9 positions match TRBD2. The ends lost 2 bases at V and 5 bases at J; junction bases unmatched: 7. Germline CDR1 reads SGHRS; CDR2 reads YFSETQ. The CDR3 spans 15 residues. In DNA form, the CDR3 reads TGCGCCAGCAGCTTAACCGCGGGGGGGCAGGAGACCCAGTACTTC. Translating it yields CASSLTAGGQETQYF.

The table lists this clone with a count of one. V is TRBV5-1 and J is TRBJ2-1; 11 bases are shared with TRBD2. Germline CDR1 is SGHRS and CDR2 is YFSETQ. This CDR3 region has 15 residues. V shed 4 bases, J shed 10 bases, and the junction held 10 bases outside the gene matches. The CDR3 sequence: CASSILAGGHQEQFF. For the CDR3, the DNA is TGCGCCAGCAGCATCTTAGCGGGGGGGCATCAAGAGCAGTTCTTC. Drawing the rest from reference TRBV5-1 and TRBJ2-1, the complete variable domain is KAGVTQTPRYLIKTRGQQVTLSCSPISGHRSVSWYQQTPGQGLQFLFEYFSETQRNKGNFPGRFSGRQFSNSRSEMNVSTLELGDSALYLCASSILAGGHQEQFFGPGTRLTVL.

The chain is built from TRBV27 and TRBJ2-3, with 7 bases lining up with TRBD2. The germline CDR1 and CDR2 sequences are MNHEY and SMNVEV (reference sequence). Trimming at V came to 5 bases and at J to 1 base, leaving 9 bases not matched to a gene. CDR3 length: 16 amino acids. The CDR3 bases are TGTGCCAGCAGTCGAAGGCAGGGAGGGGGCACAGATACGCAGTATTTT. It codes for CASSRRQGGGTDTQYF.

The chain couples TRBV29-1 to TRBJ2-3, with 9 bases lining up with TRBD1. J gave up 3 bases and V 4 bases, and 5 bases lay outside the gene matches. Germline CDR1 and CDR2: SQVTM and ANQGSEA. CDR3 length equals 14 residues. The CDR3 DNA is TGCAGCGTTGCTCAAGGACAGGGGACAGATACGCAGTATTTT. The encoded protein is CSVAQGQGTDTQYF.

This clone appeared a single time. The chain employs TRBV6-6 and TRBJ2-7; 7 bases fit TRBD2. The trim removed 2 bases at V and 4 bases at J, leaving 8 bases unmatched. This CDR3 has 15 amino acids. Germline assignment: CDR1 MNHNY and CDR2 SVGAGI (reference sequence). The CDR3 sequence is CASSYGEGGVYEQYF. For the CDR3, the DNA is TGTGCCAGCAGTTACGGGGAGGGTGGGGTATACGAGCAGTACTTC.